Here is one TCR beta chain with its context. The CDR3 length is 16 residues. V lost 5 bases and J lost 0, with 11 bases in between. CDR1 and CDR2 (germline): SNHLY, FYNNEI. This entry is derived from a study of T cell changes during pregnancy in multiple sclerosis. Some clones are missing from TCRdb's copy, which holds only in-frame ones; the method was immunoSEQ multiplex PCR. Among 35,000 to 45,000 clones, over 85% were seen once, and the ten largest hold almost 5.5%. The sample here was peripheral blood, taken in the third trimester of pregnancy. J is TRBJ1-6 and V is TRBV2; D is possibly TRBD1 (5 bases). This sequence originates from a female donor in good health, enrolled as a control in a pregnancy study. DNA of the CDR3: TGTGCCAGCAGTCCGTCCGGGGGCTCCTATAATTCACCCCTCCACTTT. It codes for CASSPSGGSYNSPLHF.